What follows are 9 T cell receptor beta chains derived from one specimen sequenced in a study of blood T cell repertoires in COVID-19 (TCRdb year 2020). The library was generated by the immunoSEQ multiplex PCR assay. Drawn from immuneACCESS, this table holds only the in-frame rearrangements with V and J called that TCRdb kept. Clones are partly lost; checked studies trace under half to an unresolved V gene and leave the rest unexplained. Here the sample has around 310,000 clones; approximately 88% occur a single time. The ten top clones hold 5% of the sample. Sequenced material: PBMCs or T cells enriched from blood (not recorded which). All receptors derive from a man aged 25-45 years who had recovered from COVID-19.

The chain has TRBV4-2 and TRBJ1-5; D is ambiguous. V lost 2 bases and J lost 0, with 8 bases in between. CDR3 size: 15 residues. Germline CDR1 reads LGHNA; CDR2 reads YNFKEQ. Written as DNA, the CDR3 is TGTGCCAGCAGCCAAAGCCACGGTAGCAATCAGCCCCAGCATTTT. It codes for CASSQSHGSNQPQHF.

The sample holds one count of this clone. The CDR3: CASKGTSGGPYEQYF. CDR3 coding DNA: TGTGCCAGCAAGGGGACTAGCGGGGGACCCTACGAGCAGTACTTC. V is TRBV2 and J is TRBJ2-7, with 14 bases aligning to TRBD2. With 7 bases clipped from V and 2 bases from J, the junction kept 4 bases outside the gene matches. Germline V lookup: CDR1 SNHLY, CDR2 FYNNEI. The CDR3 spans 15 residues.

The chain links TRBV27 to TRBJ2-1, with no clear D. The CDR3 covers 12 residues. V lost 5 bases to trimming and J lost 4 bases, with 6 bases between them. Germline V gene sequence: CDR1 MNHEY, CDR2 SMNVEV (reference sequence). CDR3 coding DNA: TGTGCCAGCAGTGAGAGATACAATGAGCAGTTCTTC. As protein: CASSERYNEQFF.

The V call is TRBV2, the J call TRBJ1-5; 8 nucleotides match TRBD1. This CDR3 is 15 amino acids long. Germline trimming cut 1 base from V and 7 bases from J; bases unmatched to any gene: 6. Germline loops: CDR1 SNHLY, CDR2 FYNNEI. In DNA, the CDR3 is TGTGCCAGCAGTGAAGAGGCAGGGGGCGGGCAGCCCCAGCATTTT. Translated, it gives CASSEEAGGGQPQHF. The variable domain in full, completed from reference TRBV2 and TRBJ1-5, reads EPEVTQTPSHQVTQMGQEVILRCVPISNHLYFYWYRQILGQKVEFLVSFYNNEISEKSEIFDDQFSVERPDGSNFTLKIRSTKLEDSAMYFCASSEEAGGGQPQHFGDGTRLSIL.

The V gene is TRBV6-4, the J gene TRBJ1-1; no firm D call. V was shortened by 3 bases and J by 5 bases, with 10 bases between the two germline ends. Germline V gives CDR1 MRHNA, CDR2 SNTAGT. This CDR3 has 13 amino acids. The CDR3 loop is CASSESAGTEAFF. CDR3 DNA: TGTGCCAGCAGTGAAAGTGCGGGGACTGAAGCTTTCTTT.

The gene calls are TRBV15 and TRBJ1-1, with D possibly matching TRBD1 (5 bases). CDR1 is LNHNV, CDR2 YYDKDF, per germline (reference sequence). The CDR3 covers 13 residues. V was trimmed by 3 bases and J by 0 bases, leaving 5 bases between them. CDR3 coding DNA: TGTGCCACCAGCAGGGGGCTGAACACTGAAGCTTTCTTT. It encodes CATSRGLNTEAFF.

The DNA for the CDR3 is TGTGCCAGCAGGTCCCCAAGCGGGGGTCTCAATGAGCAGTTCTTC. Translated, it gives CASRSPSGGLNEQFF. This chain joins TRBV2 and TRBJ2-1; 8 bases fit TRBD2. Per the germline V gene, CDR1 is SNHLY and CDR2 is FYNNEI. The CDR3 runs to 15 residues. The trim removed 6 bases at V and 6 bases at J, leaving 10 bases unmatched.

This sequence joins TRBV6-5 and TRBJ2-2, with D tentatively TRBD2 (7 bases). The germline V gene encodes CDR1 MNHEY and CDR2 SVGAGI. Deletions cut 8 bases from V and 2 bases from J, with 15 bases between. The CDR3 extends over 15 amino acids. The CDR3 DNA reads TGTGCCAGCCGAGCGTCGGGGGGCAACACCGGGGAGCTGTTTTTT. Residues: CASRASGGNTGELFF.

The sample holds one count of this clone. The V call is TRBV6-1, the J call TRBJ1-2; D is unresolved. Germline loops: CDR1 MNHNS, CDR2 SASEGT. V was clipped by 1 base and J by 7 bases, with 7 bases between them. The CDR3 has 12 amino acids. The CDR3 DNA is TGTGCCAGCAGTGAAGTTAGCACTGGCTACACCTTC. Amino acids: CASSEVSTGYTF.